This entry concerns a single T cell receptor (beta chain). Its antigen remains unknown. Time point defined: after neoadjuvant nivolumab, at surgical resection. Cohort: HPV-negative, locally advanced oral cavity squamous cell carcinoma patients. CDR3 length: 15 amino acids. Deletions cut 7 bases from V and 2 bases from J, with 18 bases between. CDR1 is SNHLY, CDR2 FYNNEI, per germline. This entry belongs to a study of neoadjuvant anti-PD-1 for oral cavity cancer. Background on the study: Patients without progression got a fourth dose around day 43. Broader study findings: With three patients per group, TCR findings need larger cohorts.

Six replicates per PBMC sample, mostly from around 500 ng of genomic DNA. The assay was immunoSEQ multiplex PCR, and TCRdb's table has in-frame clones only and misses some. The table records tens of thousands of clones, about 90% of them present only once. Material: PBMCs, obtained after nivolumab (anti-PD-1) treatment. This chain uses TRBV2 with TRBJ2-7, with D perhaps matching TRBD1 or TRBD2 (5 bases each). The sequence was collected from a person between 35 and 79 years old with oral cavity squamous cell carcinoma. The CDR3 protein is CASTLLGGGAYEQYF. Here the CDR3 DNA reads TGTGCCAGCACCCTTCTTGGGGGTGGCGCCTACGAGCAGTACTTC. Combining the CDR3 with reference TRBV2 and TRBJ2-7 gives the whole variable domain EPEVTQTPSHQVTQMGQEVILRCVPISNHLYFYWYRQILGQKVEFLVSFYNNEISEKSEIFDDQFSVERPDGSNFTLKIRSTKLEDSAMYFCASTLLGGGAYEQYFGPGTRLTVT.